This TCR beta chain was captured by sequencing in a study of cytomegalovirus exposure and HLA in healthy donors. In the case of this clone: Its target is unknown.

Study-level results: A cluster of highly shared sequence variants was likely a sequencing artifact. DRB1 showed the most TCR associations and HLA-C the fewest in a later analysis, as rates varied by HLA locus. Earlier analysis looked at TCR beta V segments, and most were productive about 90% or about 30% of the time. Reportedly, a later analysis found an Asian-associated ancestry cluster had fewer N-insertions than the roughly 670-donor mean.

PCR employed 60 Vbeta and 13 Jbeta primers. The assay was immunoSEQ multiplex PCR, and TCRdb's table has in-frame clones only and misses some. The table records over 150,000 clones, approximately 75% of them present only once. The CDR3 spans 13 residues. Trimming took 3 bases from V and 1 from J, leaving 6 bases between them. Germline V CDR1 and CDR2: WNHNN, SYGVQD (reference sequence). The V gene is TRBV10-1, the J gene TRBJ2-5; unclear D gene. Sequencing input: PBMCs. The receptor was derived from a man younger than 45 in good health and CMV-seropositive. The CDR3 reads CASSEQIQETQYF. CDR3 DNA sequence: TGCGCCAGCAGTGAACAGATCCAAGAGACCCAGTACTTC.